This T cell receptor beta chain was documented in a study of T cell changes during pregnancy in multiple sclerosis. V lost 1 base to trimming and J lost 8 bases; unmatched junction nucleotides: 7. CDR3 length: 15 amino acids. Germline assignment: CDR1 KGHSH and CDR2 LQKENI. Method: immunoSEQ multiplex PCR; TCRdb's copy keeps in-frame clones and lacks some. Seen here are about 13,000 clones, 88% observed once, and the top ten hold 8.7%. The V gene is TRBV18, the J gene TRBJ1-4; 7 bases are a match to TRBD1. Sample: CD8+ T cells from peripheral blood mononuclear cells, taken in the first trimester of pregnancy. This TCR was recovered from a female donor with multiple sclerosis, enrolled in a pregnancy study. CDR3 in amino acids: CASSPLLGQPEKLFF. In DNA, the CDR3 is TGTGCCAGCTCACCACTACTGGGACAGCCCGAAAAACTGTTTTTT.